This entry describes one T cell receptor (beta chain). This clonotype was seen only a few times. The target of this receptor is not known. Base qualities are missing; no much larger clone stands one base away. This sample was included in a study of T-cell memory formation after mild COVID-19 (dated by TCRdb to the early 2020s). About the study as a whole: TCR sequence clusters from the two donors were largely donor specific. In a couple of donors, T-cell clones that expanded and contracted after mild COVID-19 were followed by sequencing TCRalpha and TCRbeta repertoires longitudinally. The cohort comprised two young, previously healthy adult volunteers, one female and one male. The full study reports these points: Whether the second-wave clones peaking on day 37 were SARS-CoV-2 specific was not confirmed. Only a couple of mild cases were covered in the study, and larger cohorts including severe cases with pre-infection samples were considered necessary. Balanced CD4/CD8 phenotypes were observed for clones contracting from day 15 to 85, whereas a bias towards CD4+ was observed for a second wave of clones expanding from day 15 to 37. Contracting CD4+ clones turned up mainly in the CM and EM memory subsets, whereas EMRA was where CD8+ clones were enriched. Some responding clones were found in pre-infection memory, which suggests that pre-existing cross-reactive memory T cells took part in the SARS-CoV-2 response.

Including cysteine and phenylalanine, the CDR3 has 17 amino acids. The retained sequence is limited to the CDR3, 51 bases, with the frame set at the first base. Unmatched junction bases come to 6, with V trimmed by 0 bases and J by 5 bases. PBMCs were isolated by Ficoll-Paque density gradient centrifugation. The reads were generated on an Illumina NovaSeq 6000. Using 5'RACE with constant-segment primers, TCRalpha and TCRbeta cDNA libraries were constructed, with sample barcodes and unique molecular identifiers added in the process. RNA was extracted from every sample with Trizol reagent. Library amplification was performed in two PCR steps, and a second sample barcode and Illumina TruSeq adapters were introduced in the second step. The libraries were sequenced on an Illumina NovaSeq using 2 x 150 bp paired-end reads. The authors processed their data as follows. Demultiplexing of reads and collapsing into UMI-guided consensus sequences were performed with migec v1.2.7. Using mixcr v2.1.11, UMI consensuses were aligned to TRA and TRB V and J templates and then assembled into clonotypes. Expanded or contracted clonotypes were those called significant by both edgeR and NoisET, with noise models trained on biological replicates. For edgeR calls, a false discovery rate-adjusted p below 0.01 and a log2 fold-change threshold of 1 were applied. PCA with hierarchical clustering of max-normalized trajectories of the 1000 most abundant clonotypes was used as exploratory dynamics analysis. The CD4 or CD8 phenotype of responding clones was assigned using the separately sequenced CD4+ and CD8+ repertoires. TCRdb ran its own pipeline on the public reads, namely fastp trimming at Q25 and MiXCR clone calling, and kept in-frame beta chains. All rows with the same CDR3 protein become a single entry with the most common DNA and genes. None of the V and J calls come from the authors' own analysis; TCRdb made them. Present in this sample are 300,000 to 400,000 distinct CDR3 sequences, around 28% of which were seen just once. Clones ranked in the top ten supply approximately 12% of the sample.

Source material: PBMCs or a T cell subset sorted from them (not recorded which). The chain is made from TRBV23-1 and TRBJ2-3, and 12 junction bases match TRBD1. TRBV23-1 is placed among ORFs of uncertain function. This receptor was taken from an adult woman who had mild COVID-19 (a few samples of this study predate the infection). The sample titles of this study are shuffled in the database, so cell type and time point are left out; the donor was told from shared clones. The CDR3 reads CASSQSGTGGSGDTQYF. The nucleotide sequence is TGCGCCAGCAGTCAATCTGGGACAGGGGGCTCGGGAGATACGCAGTATTTT.